These 17 T cell receptor beta chains share one sample of origin, sequenced in a study of blood T cell repertoires in COVID-19. Here immunoSEQ multiplex PCR was the method, and the copy in TCRdb shows in-frame clones only, minus some. In the table there are some 300,000 clones, over 75% of which are singletons. The sequencing input was PBMCs or T cells enriched from blood (not recorded which). Receptors were obtained from a man aged 30-40 years who had recovered from COVID-19.

The chain carries TRBV12-3 or TRBV12-4 and TRBJ1-2; D gene ambiguous. Trimming took 4 bases from V and 3 from J, leaving 3 bases between them. The CDR3 totals 11 residues. The CDR3 DNA reads as TGTGCCAGCAGTTCAGACTATGGCTACACCTTC. Protein: CASSSDYGYTF.

The chain has TRBV7-9 and TRBJ2-1, with D possibly matching TRBD2 (6 bases). The V gene's germline CDR1 is SEHNR and CDR2 FQNEAQ (reference sequence). Trimming took off 7 bases at V and 6 bases at J, with 7 bases between the two ends. The CDR3 is 11 residues long. The CDR3 DNA reads TGTGCCAGCATGCGGGGCAATGAGCAGTTCTTC. Translating gives CASMRGNEQFF.

The chain links TRBV19 to TRBJ1-5; no clear D. This CDR3 is 13 amino acids long. The ends were cut back, 6 bases at V and 8 bases at J, with 14 bases in the middle. Germline lookup yields CDR1 LNHDA and CDR2 SQIVND (reference sequence). CDR3 region: CASRRTRVEPQHF. The CDR3 DNA sequence: TGTGCCAGTAGACGTACGAGGGTAGAGCCCCAGCATTTT.

The chain has TRBV5-1 and TRBJ2-5, with D possibly matching TRBD2 (5 bases). CDR1 is SGHRS and CDR2 is YFSETQ in the germline V gene. CDR3 length equals 14 residues. Trimming shortened V by 2 bases and J by 4 bases, and 12 bases separated the two germline ends. The CDR3 region is CASSFSAGGETQYF. CDR3 bases: TGCGCCAGCAGCTTTTCCGCAGGAGGAGAGACCCAGTACTTC.

The gene calls are TRBV4-2 and TRBJ1-3; D is unresolved. There are 16 residues in the CDR3. The germline V gene has CDR1 LGHNA and CDR2 YNFKEQ. The V and J ends lost 4 bases and 2 bases respectively, with 15 bases between them. CDR3 amino acids: CASSPPRRLTGNTIYF. CDR3 coding DNA: TGTGCCAGCAGCCCGCCTCGCAGGCTAACTGGAAACACCATATATTTT.

This chain links TRBV28 with TRBJ2-5, with TRBD2 identical over 13 bases. The CDR3 extends over 18 amino acids. CDR1 is MDHEN, CDR2 SYDVKM, per germline. Trimming cost V 4 bases and J 1 base; bases outside gene matches: 9. The CDR3 DNA follows: TGTGCCAGCAGTTCAGCGGGACTAGCGGGGAGGGGCCAAGAGACCCAGTACTTC. Translating it yields CASSSAGLAGRGQETQYF.

The rearrangement links TRBV11-3 to TRBJ1-2, with 8 positions matching TRBD1. CDR1 and CDR2 from the germline V gene are SGHNT and YENEEA. The junction had 11 bases not matched to a gene; V was cut back by 5 bases and J by 6 bases. The CDR3 runs 15 residues. CDR3 bases: TGTGCCAGCAGCGGACAAACGCAGGGGGCGGATGGCTACACCTTC. Translated: CASSGQTQGADGYTF.

The rearrangement links TRBV4-1 to TRBJ1-1; D is ambiguous. V dropped 0 bases and J dropped 4 bases, with 9 bases sitting between them. In germline, CDR1 is MGHRA, CDR2 YSYEKL. The CDR3 extends over 14 amino acids. DNA of the CDR3: TGCGCCAGCAGCCAAGATGGTACAGCCACTGAAGCTTTCTTT. Translating gives CASSQDGTATEAFF.

The chain couples TRBV6-5 to TRBJ2-5; unclear D gene. Trimming took 2 bases from V and 2 from J, leaving 6 bases between them. The CDR3 sequence is 13 residues long. The germline V gene has CDR1 MNHEY and CDR2 SVGAGI. CDR3 sequence: CASSYAQQETQYF. CDR3 in DNA: TGTGCCAGCAGTTACGCTCAGCAAGAGACCCAGTACTTC.

The V and J genes are TRBV29-1 and TRBJ2-3; D uncertain. Trimming left V 5 bases short and J 0 bases short, with 21 bases between. This CDR3 comprises 17 residues. Germline V gene data show CDR1 as SQVTM and CDR2 as ANQGSEA. The CDR3 here is CSVFTSQVSFSTDTQYF. The CDR3 DNA reads as TGCAGCGTTTTTACCTCGCAGGTCTCCTTTAGCACAGATACGCAGTATTTT.

This clone showed up just once. V usage is TRBV10-1 and J usage is TRBJ2-4; a weak D match, TRBD2 (5 bases). The CDR3 extends over 14 amino acids. Deletions cut 5 bases from V and 3 bases from J, with 11 bases between. CDR1 is WNHNN, CDR2 SYGVQD, per germline (reference sequence). CDR3 residues: CASSSSEVKNIQYF. For the CDR3, the DNA is TGCGCCAGCAGTTCCTCGGAGGTCAAAAACATTCAGTACTTC.

The chain joins TRBV15 to TRBJ1-4; D perhaps matches TRBD1 (5 bases). The CDR3 sequence is 15 residues long. V shed 3 bases and J shed 7 bases, with 15 bases lying between them. CDR1 and CDR2 from the germline V gene are LNHNV and YYDKDF (reference sequence). CDR3 sequence (DNA): TGTGCCACCAGCAGTGGAGACAGTTCCGCTGAAAAACTGTTTTTT. As protein: CATSSGDSSAEKLFF.

The gene calls are TRBV18 and TRBJ2-6; a possible D gene is TRBD1 (7 bases). The CDR3 is 18 residues long. CDR1 and CDR2 from the germline V gene are KGHSH and LQKENI. The germline V and J ends were trimmed by 6 bases and 0 bases, with 18 bases remaining between them. The DNA for the CDR3 is TGTGCCAGCTCCTCCCAGGGGGGCGGACCCTCTGGGGCCAACGTCCTGACTTTC. Its translation is CASSSQGGGPSGANVLTF.

The chain combines TRBV7-8 with TRBJ2-2, with D tentatively TRBD1 (7 bases). Germline CDR1 SGHVS, CDR2 FQNEAQ. With 4 bases removed from V and 5 bases from J, the gap between germline ends came to 17 bases. This CDR3 is built from 16 residues. CDR3 in amino acids: CASSSGAGGLTGELFF. The DNA of the CDR3 is TGTGCCAGCAGCTCCGGGGCAGGGGGGTTGACCGGGGAGCTGTTTTTT.

V gene TRBV28 combines with J gene TRBJ1-3, with unresolved D. V shed 5 bases and J shed 6 bases, with 5 bases lying between them. CDR1 is MDHEN and CDR2 is SYDVKM in the germline V gene. The CDR3 sequence is 11 residues long. CDR3 sequence (DNA): TGTGCCAGCAGTGTAATAAACACCATATATTTT. This codes for CASSVINTIYF.

This clone was found once. The chain couples TRBV19 to TRBJ1-5, with D perhaps matching TRBD1 (5 bases). This CDR3 is 14 amino acids long. Germline lookup yields CDR1 LNHDA and CDR2 SQIVND (reference sequence). The V end lost 6 bases, the J end lost 1 base, and 10 bases lay between the germline ends. The CDR3 loop reads CASRSRGSNQPQHF. DNA of the CDR3: TGTGCCAGTAGATCGCGGGGGAGCAATCAGCCCCAGCATTTT.

The CDR3 bases are TGTGCTAGTGGTTTAATAGCGGGGGGTCGGAATGAGCAGTTCTTC. Its translation: CASGLIAGGRNEQFF. The chain employs TRBV12-5 and TRBJ2-1; 10 nucleotides line up with TRBD2. This CDR3 is built from 15 residues. Germline V lookup: CDR1 LGHNT, CDR2 FRNRAP. Trimming removed 3 bases from V and 7 bases from J; junction bases left unmatched: 6.